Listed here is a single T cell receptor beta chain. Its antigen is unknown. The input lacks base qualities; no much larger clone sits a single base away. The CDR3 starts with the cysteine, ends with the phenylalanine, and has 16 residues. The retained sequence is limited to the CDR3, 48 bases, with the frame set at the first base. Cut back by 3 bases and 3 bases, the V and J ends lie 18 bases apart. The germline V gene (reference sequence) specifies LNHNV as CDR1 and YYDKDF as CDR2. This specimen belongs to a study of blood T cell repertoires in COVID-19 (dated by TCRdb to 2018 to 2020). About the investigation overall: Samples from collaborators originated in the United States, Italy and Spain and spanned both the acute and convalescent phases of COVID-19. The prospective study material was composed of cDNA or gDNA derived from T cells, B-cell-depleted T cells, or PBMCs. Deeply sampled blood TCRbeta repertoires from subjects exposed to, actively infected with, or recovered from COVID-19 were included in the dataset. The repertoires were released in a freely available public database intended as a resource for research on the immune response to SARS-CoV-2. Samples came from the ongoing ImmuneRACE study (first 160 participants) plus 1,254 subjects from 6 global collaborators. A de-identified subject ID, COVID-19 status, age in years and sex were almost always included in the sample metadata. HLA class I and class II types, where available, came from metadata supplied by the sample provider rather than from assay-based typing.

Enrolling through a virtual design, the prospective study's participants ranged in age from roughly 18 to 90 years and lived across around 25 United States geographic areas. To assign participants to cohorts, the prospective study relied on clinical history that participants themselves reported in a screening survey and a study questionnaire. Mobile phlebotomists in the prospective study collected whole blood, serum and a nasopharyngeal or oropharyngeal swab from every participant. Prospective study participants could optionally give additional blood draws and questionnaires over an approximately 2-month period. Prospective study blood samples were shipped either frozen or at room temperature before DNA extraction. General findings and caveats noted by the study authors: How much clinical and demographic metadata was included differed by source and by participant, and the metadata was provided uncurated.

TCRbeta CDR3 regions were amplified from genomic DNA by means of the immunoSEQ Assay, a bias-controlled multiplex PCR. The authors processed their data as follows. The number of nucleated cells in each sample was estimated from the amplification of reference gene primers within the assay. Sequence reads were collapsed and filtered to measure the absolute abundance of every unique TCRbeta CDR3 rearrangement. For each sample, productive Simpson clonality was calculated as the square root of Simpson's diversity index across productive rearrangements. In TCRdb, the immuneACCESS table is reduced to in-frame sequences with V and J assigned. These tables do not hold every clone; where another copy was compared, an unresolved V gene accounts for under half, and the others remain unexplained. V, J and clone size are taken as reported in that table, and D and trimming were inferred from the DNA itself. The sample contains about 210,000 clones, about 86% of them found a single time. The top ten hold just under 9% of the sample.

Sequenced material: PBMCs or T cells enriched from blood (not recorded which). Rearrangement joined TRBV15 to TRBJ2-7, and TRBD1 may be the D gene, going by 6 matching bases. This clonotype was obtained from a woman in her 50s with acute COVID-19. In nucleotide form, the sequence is TGTGCCACCAGCAGGCTTAGACAGGACGCTAACTACGAGCAGTACTTC. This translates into CATSRLRQDANYEQYF.